These 5 T cell receptor beta chains came from one sample sequenced in a study of neurological immune-mediated disorders. As for time point: technical triplicate 2. TCRdb processed the 5' RACE reads anew with MiXCR; each CDR3 protein has one entry. The sample consists of more than 30,000 distinct CDR3 sequences, about an eighth of them appearing once. The material sequenced was CD4+ T cells from blood. These receptors were obtained from a female donor with HTLV-1-associated myelopathy (HAM/TSP).

Ten or more counts support this clonotype. The genes are TRBV19 and TRBJ2-3; 14 positions match TRBD2. This CDR3 spans 16 amino acids. Germline lookup yields CDR1 LNHDA and CDR2 SQIVND (reference sequence). Trimming took 5 bases from V and 4 from J; bases not matched to a gene: 5. Here the CDR3 reads CASSGPGLAGADTQYF. For the CDR3, the DNA is TGTGCCAGTAGTGGCCCGGGACTAGCGGGAGCAGATACGCAGTATTTT.

In its sample, this clonotype was seen many times. The J gene is TRBJ1-1, the V gene TRBV5-5; 8 bases match TRBD1. Germline lookup yields CDR1 SGHKS and CDR2 YYEKEE (reference sequence). The CDR3 has 16 amino acids. The V segment lost 0 bases and the J segment 5 bases; nucleotides outside the gene matches: 9. Here the CDR3 reads CASSLAPGGPWTEAFF. CDR3 coding DNA: TGTGCCAGCAGCTTGGCCCCAGGGGGCCCGTGGACTGAAGCTTTCTTT.

Ten or more counts support this clonotype. V is TRBV20-1 and J is TRBJ2-2, with 8 positions matching TRBD2. CDR3 length equals 15 residues. With 6 bases clipped from V and 3 bases from J, the junction kept 9 bases outside the gene matches. In germline, CDR1 is DFQATT, CDR2 SNEGSKA (reference sequence). The CDR3, as DNA: TGCAGTGCCCGGAGAGCGGGAGCCGACACCGGGGAGCTGTTTTTT. Its protein product is CSARRAGADTGELFF.

In its sample, this clonotype was seen many times. The chain carries TRBV10-3 and TRBJ1-2; D is unresolved. Trimming cost V 3 bases and J 5 bases, with 10 bases left between them. There are 13 residues in the CDR3. CDR1 is ENHRY, CDR2 SYGVKD, per germline. The CDR3 nucleotides read TGTGCCATCAGTGACCTAGTAGGGTATGGCTACACCTTC. This codes for CAISDLVGYGYTF.

This clonotype was seen ten or more times. The chain recombines TRBV20-1 with TRBJ2-1; possible D gene TRBD2, 6 bases. Germline V gives CDR1 DFQATT, CDR2 SNEGSKA (reference sequence). The V and J ends lost 4 bases and 10 bases respectively, with 20 bases between them. The CDR3 is 14 residues long. The CDR3 reads CSAKMRLAQREQFF. CDR3 in DNA: TGCAGTGCTAAGATGCGTCTAGCGCAAAGGGAGCAGTTCTTC.